The 7 T cell receptor beta chains below come from one sample, sequenced in a study of cytomegalovirus exposure and HLA in healthy donors. The primer mix had 60 Vbeta and 13 Jbeta primers. Assay used: immunoSEQ multiplex PCR; TCRdb lists only in-frame clones, some missing. The table records approximately 99,000 clones, 55% to 80% of them present only once. The sequenced sample consisted of PBMCs. The receptors here all came from a middle-aged man in good health and CMV-seronegative.

J is TRBJ2-2 and V is TRBV4-2; TRBD1 might be the D (6 bases). The CDR3 has 17 amino acids. From germline, CDR1 is LGHNA and CDR2 YNFKEQ. V lost 1 base and J 2 bases, leaving 14 bases between the germline ends. The CDR3 spells CASSQVKQGGNTGELFF. The CDR3 bases are TGTGCCAGCAGCCAAGTAAAACAGGGTGGAAACACCGGGGAGCTGTTTTTT.

The rearrangement uses TRBV13 and TRBJ2-7; TRBD2 agrees at 14 bases. The CDR3 runs 14 residues. The ends lost 10 bases at V and 4 bases at J; junction bases unmatched: 6. Germline CDR1 and CDR2: PRHDT and FYEKMQ (reference sequence). This CDR3 is CATGLAGAYYEQYF. The CDR3, as DNA: TGTGCCACGGGACTAGCGGGGGCCTATTACGAGCAGTACTTC.

To note about this clone: The junction departs from the called germline gene at one end, perhaps through a read error. This sequence joins TRBV4-1 and TRBJ1-5, with TRBD1 matching over 7 bases. The CDR3 loop spans 14 amino acids. CDR1 and CDR2 (germline): MGHRA, YSYEKL. CDR3 protein: CASSQDTRGQLQHF. Written as DNA, the CDR3 is TGCGCCAGCAGCCAAGATACTCGGGGACAGCTCCAGCATTTT.

This clone was found many times. The V and J genes are TRBV5-1 and TRBJ2-2, with a possible D match to TRBD1 (5 bases). Trimming left V 4 bases short and J 3 bases short, with 13 bases between. Germline V gives CDR1 SGHRS, CDR2 YFSETQ. The CDR3 spans 15 residues. The CDR3 loop is CASSVKTADTGELFF. In nucleotides, the CDR3 is TGCGCCAGCAGCGTCAAGACAGCTGACACCGGGGAGCTGTTTTTT.

This clone was counted only a few times. The rearrangement links TRBV12-5 to TRBJ1-2; no reliable D call. Trimming took 7 bases from V and 1 from J, leaving 10 bases between them. Germline V CDR1 and CDR2: LGHNT, FRNRAP. This CDR3 region has 13 residues. The CDR3 here is CASVGRGNYGYTF. The DNA for the CDR3 is TGTGCTAGTGTTGGCCGGGGTAACTATGGCTACACCTTC.

The V gene is TRBV28, the J gene TRBJ2-1; 8 nucleotides line up with TRBD2. The CDR3 has 19 residues. V shed 1 base, J shed 7 bases, and the junction held 18 bases outside the gene matches. Germline-derived CDR1 and CDR2 are MDHEN and SYDVKM. The CDR3 here is CASSLLEFGMSGGRNEQFF. DNA of the CDR3: TGTGCCAGCAGTTTATTGGAGTTCGGGATGAGCGGGGGCAGGAATGAGCAGTTCTTC.

This chain joins TRBV6-5 and TRBJ1-5, with D perhaps TRBD1 (5 bases). The germline V gene encodes CDR1 MNHEY and CDR2 SVGAGI. V was cut by 10 bases and J by 8 bases, with 18 bases left in between. The CDR3 is made up of 13 amino acids. This chain's CDR3 is CAIPSWGGKPQHF. The CDR3, as DNA: TGTGCCATCCCTAGCTGGGGCGGGAAGCCCCAGCATTTT.